The 24 T cell receptor beta chains below all came from one sample that was sequenced in a study of CD4 and CD8 cells across lung adenocarcinoma regions (dated by TCRdb to the late 2010s). The library relied on PCR. Sequenced on a HiSeq X Ten. Using fastp at Q25 and MiXCR, TCRdb reprocessed the public reads and kept productive beta chains. Each CDR3 protein appears once, grouped with its most common genes and DNA. Within this sample are 5,500 to 7,000 distinct CDR3 sequences, with about half of them counted one time only. About 90% of the sample comes from the top ten. The sequenced sample consisted of CD8+ T cells from the margin of a lung tumor. In the paper's terms, the cell subset or site label means: tumor margin region. The receptors here all came from a male donor with lung adenocarcinoma. The CD4 and CD8 labels of this study may be unreliable.

V gene TRBV3-1 combines with J gene TRBJ2-3; D perhaps matches TRBD2 (6 bases). This CDR3 has 17 amino acids. V was trimmed by 3 bases and J by 3 bases, leaving 19 bases between them. Germline V gene data show CDR1 as LGHDT and CDR2 as YNNKEL (reference sequence). CDR3 nucleotide sequence: TGTGCCAGCAGCCACCTATCAGCGGGCAGGCTGACAGATACGCAGTATTTT. Its translation: CASSHLSAGRLTDTQYF.

This chain links TRBV6-1 with TRBJ2-6, with D unclear. Trimming removed 7 bases at V and 0 bases at J, with 7 bases between. CDR3 length equals 14 residues. Germline CDR1 MNHNS, CDR2 SASEGT. The CDR3, as DNA: TGTGCCAGCACCAGACCCTCTGGGGCCAACGTCCTGACTTTC. Amino acids: CASTRPSGANVLTF.

This clonotype was observed a single time. This CDR3 reads CASSEAGVGRLGGEQFF. The CDR3 DNA reads TGTGCCAGCAGTGAAGCGGGCGTGGGAAGACTAGGCGGTGAGCAGTTCTTC. The chain links TRBV6-1 to TRBJ2-1; a weak D match, TRBD2 (6 bases). Germline CDR1 and CDR2: MNHNS and SASEGT. The CDR3 extends over 17 amino acids. The V gene lost 0 bases and the J gene lost 9 bases, with 21 bases spanning the gap.

The chain uses TRBV4-2 and TRBJ2-5; D may be TRBD2 (6 bases). The CDR3 runs 14 residues. Trimming stripped 3 bases from V and 0 bases from J, with 8 bases between. Germline V gene sequence: CDR1 LGHNA, CDR2 YNFKEQ. The DNA of the CDR3 is TGTGCCAGCAGCCATGGGGACTACCAAGAGACCCAGTACTTC. Its translation: CASSHGDYQETQYF.

This clonotype was found a few times. The chain carries TRBV11-3 and TRBJ2-1; D is ambiguous. V shed 3 bases and J shed 6 bases, with 24 bases lying between them. Germline V gene lookup returns CDR1 SGHNT and CDR2 YENEEA. The CDR3 loop spans 18 amino acids. This CDR3 is CASSFPWSSGKRSNEQFF. In nucleotides, the CDR3 is TGTGCCAGCAGCTTTCCCTGGTCTTCCGGCAAGAGGAGCAATGAGCAGTTCTTC.

Note on this clonotype: The junction differs from germline at one of its ends, possibly a read error. The chain employs TRBV7-7 and TRBJ2-1; 8 nucleotides match TRBD2. The CDR3 consists of 15 residues. Germline CDR1 reads SSHAT; CDR2 reads FNYEAQ (reference sequence). The CDR3 DNA follows: TGTGCTAGCAGCTTGTCGGGGGGGCGGTTCCATGAGCAGTTCTTC. This sequence encodes CASSLSGGRFHEQFF.

This clonotype was seen many times. The CDR3 spells CAISELLYNEQFF. The CDR3, as DNA: TGTGCCATCAGTGAATTACTATACAATGAGCAGTTCTTC. The V and J genes are TRBV10-3 and TRBJ2-1, with D hard to call. V was clipped by 3 bases and J by 4 bases, with 7 bases between them. This CDR3 comprises 13 residues. Germline values: CDR1 ENHRY, CDR2 SYGVKD.

The V and J genes are TRBV12-3 or TRBV12-4 and TRBJ2-3, with D unresolved. V lost 5 bases and J 2 bases, leaving 8 bases between the germline ends. CDR3 length: 13 residues. The CDR3 DNA reads as TGTGCCAGCAGTAACCGTAACACAGATACGCAGTATTTT. Protein: CASSNRNTDTQYF.

The V call is TRBV10-3, the J call TRBJ2-5, with D perhaps TRBD2 (6 bases). CDR1 is ENHRY and CDR2 is SYGVKD in the germline V gene. Trimming removed 11 bases from V and 11 bases from J, with 30 bases in between. There are 15 residues in the CDR3. CDR3 in amino acids: CAGGFGGRDADTQYF. In nucleotides, the CDR3 is TGTGCCGGGGGGTTCGGTGGGCGGGACGCAGATACGCAGTACTTC.

The chain joins TRBV7-6 to TRBJ2-1; tentative D call: TRBD2 (6 bases). Germline CDR1 SGHVS, CDR2 FNYEAQ. The CDR3 consists of 13 residues. V was pared by 4 bases and J by 9 bases, with 13 bases between. The CDR3 spells CASSYFREAEQFF. The CDR3, as DNA: TGTGCCAGCAGCTATTTCAGGGAGGCTGAGCAGTTCTTC.

Remarks on this clonotype: This clone may be a read error of a much larger clone one base away. The rearrangement uses TRBV6-1 and TRBJ1-2, with 9 bases that match TRBD1. Germline V gene sequence: CDR1 MNHNS, CDR2 SASEGT. The junction had 14 bases not matched to a gene; V was cut back by 7 bases and J by 14 bases. The length of the CDR3 is 13 residues. The CDR3 coding sequence is TGTGCCAGCACTAGGGGACAGGGCTTCTCCCGGACCTTC. Its protein product is CASTRGQGFSRTF.

This chain joins TRBV6-1 and TRBJ2-4; the match to TRBD1 covers 8 bases. From germline, CDR1 is MNHNS and CDR2 SASEGT. The V gene end was trimmed by 5 bases and the J gene end by 8 bases; junction bases not matched to a gene: 8. CDR3 size: 14 residues. The CDR3 nucleotides read TGTGCCAGCAGTCCGACAGGGGAAGTATACATTCAGTACTTC. This encodes CASSPTGEVYIQYF.

V gene TRBV5-1 combines with J gene TRBJ2-3, with TRBD1 matching 10 bases. The V gene's germline CDR1 is SGHRS and CDR2 YFSETQ. The CDR3 is made up of 15 amino acids. The V gene end was trimmed by 3 bases and the J gene end by 5 bases; junction bases not matched to a gene: 6. The CDR3 region is CASSSGTGVGDTQYF. DNA for the CDR3: TGCGCCAGCAGCTCCGGGACAGGGGTTGGAGATACGCAGTATTTT.

This clonotype has just a few counts. V and J are TRBV12-3 or TRBV12-4 and TRBJ2-2, with 10 bases fitting TRBD2. V was clipped by 1 base and J by 4 bases; unmatched bases: 3. The CDR3 is 16 amino acids. CDR3: CASSLGSGRTTGELFF. The CDR3 nucleotides are TGTGCCAGCAGTTTAGGTAGCGGGAGGACCACCGGGGAGCTGTTTTTT.

The V gene is TRBV5-1, the J gene TRBJ2-3; the D gene could be TRBD1 or TRBD2 (5 bases each). CDR3 length: 16 amino acids. V shed 4 bases and J shed 4 bases, with 19 bases lying between them. CDR1 and CDR2 (germline): SGHRS, YFSETQ. This chain's CDR3 is CASSPGPSSQADTQYF. The CDR3 region has the DNA TGCGCCAGCAGCCCGGGGCCCAGCTCTCAAGCAGATACGCAGTATTTT.

This clonotype was counted between two and nine times. The J gene is TRBJ2-1, the V gene TRBV12-3 or TRBV12-4, with 7 positions matching TRBD2. The CDR3 extends over 14 amino acids. Unmatched junction bases numbered 15, after V lost 7 bases and J lost 12 bases. CDR3 in amino acids: CASTPGLAAPPQFF. CDR3 coding DNA: TGTGCCAGCACACCGGGGCTAGCGGCCCCCCCGCAGTTCTTC.

This chain joins TRBV5-1 and TRBJ2-6; 7 bases line up with TRBD1. CDR1 and CDR2 (germline): SGHRS, YFSETQ. Unmatched junction bases numbered 4, after V lost 4 bases and J lost 0 bases. This CDR3 has 16 amino acids. The DNA of the CDR3 is TGCGCCAGCAGCCCGGGACAGCCCTCTGGGGCCAACGTCCTGACTTTC. It specifies CASSPGQPSGANVLTF.

This clonotype appeared a single time. An end of the junction differs from the germline gene, which may be a read error. The V gene is TRBV27, the J gene TRBJ2-4, with D tentatively TRBD2 (7 bases). Germline CDR1 is MNHEY and CDR2 is SMNVEV (reference sequence). The CDR3 spans 17 residues. CDR3 amino acids: CASSWNSGPGGKNIQYF. In DNA form, the CDR3 reads TGTGCCAGCAGTTGGAATTCGGGGCCGGGGGGCAAAAACATTCAGTATTTC.

V and J are TRBV20-1 and TRBJ2-1; no clear D gene. The CDR3 totals 12 residues. V dropped 1 base and J dropped 5 bases, with 6 bases sitting between them. Germline V CDR1 and CDR2: DFQATT, SNEGSKA (reference sequence). The CDR3 reads CSARVSDNEQFF. CDR3 sequence (DNA): TGCAGTGCTAGAGTTTCTGACAATGAGCAGTTCTTC.

This rearrangement joins TRBV6-1 to TRBJ2-1; 13 bases line up with TRBD2. The CDR3 runs 17 residues. V dropped 2 bases and J dropped 7; count of bases not matched to a gene: 8. The germline CDR1 and CDR2 sequences are MNHNS and SASEGT. The DNA of the CDR3 is TGTGCCAGCAGTGAATTCCCACTAGCGGGAGGGATAAATGAGCAGTTCTTC. Translated, it gives CASSEFPLAGGINEQFF.

V and J are TRBV27 and TRBJ1-1; D perhaps matches TRBD1 (5 bases). The CDR3 runs 14 residues. Germline V gene sequence: CDR1 MNHEY, CDR2 SMNVEV (reference sequence). The V and J ends lost 8 bases and 5 bases respectively, with 18 bases between them. CDR3 residues: CASRLGVTGTEAFF. CDR3 DNA sequence: TGTGCCAGCCGTCTTGGGGTTACAGGAACTGAAGCTTTCTTT.

For this clonotype: A read error is possible here, since a much larger clone lies one base away. This chain links TRBV10-3 with TRBJ2-1; 7 bases align to TRBD2. The DNA end is a closer match to TRBJ2-7, so the J assignment may be wrong. This CDR3 is built from 15 residues. Germline CDR1 ENHRY, CDR2 SYGVKD. The CDR3 here is CAINGGGGGTYEQYF. CDR3 sequence (DNA): TGTGCCATCAATGGGGGTGGCGGGGGAACCTACGAGCAGTACTTC.

As concerns this clonotype: The DNA is left out, because the CDR3 cannot be placed on it with certainty; the CDR3 is given as TCRdb lists it. This sequence joins TRBV7-2 and TRBJ1-2. The CDR3 has 14 residues if both end residues are counted. Germline V lookup: CDR1 SGHTA, CDR2 FQGNSA. CDR3 amino acids: CASSFGSGGRGYTF.

For this clonotype: The junction differs from germline at one of its ends, possibly a read error. The gene calls are TRBV6-8 and TRBJ2-4, with D tentatively TRBD1 (5 bases). The V gene's germline CDR1 is MNHGY and CDR2 SAAAGT. The CDR3 consists of 14 residues. For the CDR3, the DNA is TGTGGCGGCAAGGGGCGCCCGAACACAAATATTCAGTATTTC. Residues: CGGKGRPNTNIQYF.